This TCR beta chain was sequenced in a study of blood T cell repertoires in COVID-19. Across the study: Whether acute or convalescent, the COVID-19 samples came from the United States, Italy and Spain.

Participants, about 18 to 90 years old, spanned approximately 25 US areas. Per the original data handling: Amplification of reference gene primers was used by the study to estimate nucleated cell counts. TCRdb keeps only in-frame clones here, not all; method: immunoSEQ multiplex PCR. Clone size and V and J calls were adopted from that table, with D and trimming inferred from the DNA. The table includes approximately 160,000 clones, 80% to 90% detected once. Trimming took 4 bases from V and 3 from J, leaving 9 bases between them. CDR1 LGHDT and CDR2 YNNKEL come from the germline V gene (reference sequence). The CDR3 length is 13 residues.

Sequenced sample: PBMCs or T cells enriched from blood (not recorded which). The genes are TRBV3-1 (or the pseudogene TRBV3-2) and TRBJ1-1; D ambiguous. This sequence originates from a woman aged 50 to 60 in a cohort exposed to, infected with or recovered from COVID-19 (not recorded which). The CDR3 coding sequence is TGTGCCAGCAGCCTGGAGGTTGACACTGAAGCTTTCTTT. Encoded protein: CASSLEVDTEAFF.